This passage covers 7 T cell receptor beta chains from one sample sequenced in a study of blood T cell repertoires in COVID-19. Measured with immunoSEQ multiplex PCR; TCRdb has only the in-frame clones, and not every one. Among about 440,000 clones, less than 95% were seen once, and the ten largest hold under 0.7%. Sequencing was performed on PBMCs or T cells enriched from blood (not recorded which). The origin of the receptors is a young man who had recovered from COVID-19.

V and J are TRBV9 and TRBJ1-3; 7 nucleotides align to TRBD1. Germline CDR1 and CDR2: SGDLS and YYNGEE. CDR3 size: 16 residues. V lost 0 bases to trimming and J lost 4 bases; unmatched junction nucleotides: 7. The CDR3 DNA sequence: TGTGCCAGCAGCGTAGGCGAGACAGGGCGAGGAAACACCATATATTTT. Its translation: CASSVGETGRGNTIYF.

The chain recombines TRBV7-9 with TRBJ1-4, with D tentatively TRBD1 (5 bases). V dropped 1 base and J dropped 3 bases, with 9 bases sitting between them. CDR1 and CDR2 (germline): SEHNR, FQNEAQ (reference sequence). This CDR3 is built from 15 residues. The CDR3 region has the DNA TGTGCCAGCAGCTTAGATCAGGGCCCTAATGAAAAACTGTTTTTT. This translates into CASSLDQGPNEKLFF.

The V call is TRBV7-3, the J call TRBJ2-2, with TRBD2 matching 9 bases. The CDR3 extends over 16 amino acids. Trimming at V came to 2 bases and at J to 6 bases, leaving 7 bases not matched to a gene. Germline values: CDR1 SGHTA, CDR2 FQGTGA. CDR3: CASSLVGSGGSGELFF. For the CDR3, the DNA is TGTGCCAGCAGCTTAGTCGGTAGCGGGGGATCCGGGGAGCTGTTTTTT. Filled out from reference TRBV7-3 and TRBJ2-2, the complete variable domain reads GAGVSQTPSNKVTEKGKYVELRCDPISGHTALYWYRQSLGQGPEFLIYFQGTGAADDSGLPNDRFFAVRPEGSVSTLKIQRTERGDSAVYLCASSLVGSGGSGELFFGEGSRLTVL.

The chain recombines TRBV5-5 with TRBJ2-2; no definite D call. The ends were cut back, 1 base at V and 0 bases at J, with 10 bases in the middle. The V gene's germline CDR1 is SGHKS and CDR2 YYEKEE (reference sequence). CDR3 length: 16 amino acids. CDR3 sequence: CASSLRGDPNTGELFF. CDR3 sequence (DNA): TGTGCCAGCAGCTTGCGCGGAGACCCGAACACCGGGGAGCTGTTTTTT. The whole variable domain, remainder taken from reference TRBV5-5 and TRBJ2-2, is DAGVTQSPTHLIKTRGQQVTLRCSPISGHKSVSWYQQVLGQGPQFIFQYYEKEERGRGNFPDRFSARQFPNYSSELNVNALLLGDSALYLCASSLRGDPNTGELFFGEGSRLTVL.

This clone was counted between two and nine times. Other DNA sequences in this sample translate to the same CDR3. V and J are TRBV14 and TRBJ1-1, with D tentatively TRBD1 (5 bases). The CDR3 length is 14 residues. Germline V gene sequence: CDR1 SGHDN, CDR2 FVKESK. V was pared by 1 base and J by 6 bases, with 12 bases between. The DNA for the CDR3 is TGTGCCAGCAGCCAAGGGGGGGGTGTCCCTGAAGCTTTCTTT. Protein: CASSQGGGVPEAFF.

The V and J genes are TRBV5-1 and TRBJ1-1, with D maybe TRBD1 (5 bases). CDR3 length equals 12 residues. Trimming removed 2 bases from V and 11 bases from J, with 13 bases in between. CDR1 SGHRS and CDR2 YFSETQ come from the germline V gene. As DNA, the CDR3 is TGCGCCAGCAGCTTCCAGGGTTCATCGGCTTTCTTT. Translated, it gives CASSFQGSSAFF.

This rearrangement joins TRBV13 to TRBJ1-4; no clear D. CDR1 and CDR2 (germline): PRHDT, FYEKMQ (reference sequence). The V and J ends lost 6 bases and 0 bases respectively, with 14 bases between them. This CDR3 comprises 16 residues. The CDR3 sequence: CASSSFDEATNEKLFF. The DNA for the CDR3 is TGTGCCAGCAGTTCCTTTGATGAGGCAACTAATGAAAAACTGTTTTTT.